The source of this T cell receptor (beta chain) is a study of CD8 T cells in ankylosing spondylitis. Regarding the study as a whole: Both synovial fluid and blood in reactive arthritis had previously been reported to carry some motif variants.

In this sample, this clonotype turned up many times. Its specificity is unknown. V lost 7 bases to trimming and J lost 0 bases, with 7 bases between them. CDR1 and CDR2 from the germline V gene are ENHRY and SYGVKD. This CDR3 is built from 13 residues. Making the TCR beta libraries involved quantitative 5'-RACE with molecular barcodes. From the 5' RACE reads, TCRdb called clonotypes with MiXCR, one entry per CDR3 protein. The sample has 200,000 to 250,000 distinct CDR3 sequences; roughly 25% are singletons. This chain uses TRBV10-3 with TRBJ2-1, with D unclear. Specimen: blood, either unsorted or a sorted T cell fraction (not recorded which). The receptor's source is a male donor with ankylosing spondylitis or in good health (not recorded which). For the CDR3, the DNA is TGTGCCATCATGGGTAGCTCCTACAATGAGCAGTTCTTC. Its protein product is CAIMGSSYNEQFF.